Below, 28 T cell receptor beta chains from the same sample are listed, as sequenced in a study of T cell repertoires in cytomegalovirus infection. TCRdb passed the reads through MiXCR, listing each CDR3 protein once. This table has about 310,000 distinct CDR3 sequences, 25% appearing once. These TCRs' antigens remain unknown. Material: cultured PBMCs, obtained from culture after CMV antigen stimulation. The receptors shown here come from a human donor in good health (CMV status not recorded). Some clones in this sample may be carry-over from other donors' samples.

The chain carries TRBV2 and TRBJ1-6; a possible D gene is TRBD1 (5 bases). The CDR3 extends over 14 amino acids. V lost 7 bases to trimming and J lost 7 bases, with 14 bases between them. Germline V lookup: CDR1 SNHLY, CDR2 FYNNEI. The CDR3 loop is CASNRSPSNSPLHF. The CDR3 DNA follows: TGTGCCAGCAACAGGTCTCCCTCCAATTCACCCCTCCACTTT.

Ten or more counts support this clonotype. The chain recombines TRBV18 with TRBJ1-2, with 7 bases matching TRBD1. The CDR3 length is 14 residues. From germline, CDR1 is KGHSH and CDR2 LQKENI. Germline trimming cut 3 bases from V and 11 bases from J; bases unmatched to any gene: 12. The CDR3 sequence is CASSPSRDSPSYTF. For the CDR3, the DNA is TGTGCCAGCTCACCTTCCCGGGACAGCCCTAGTTACACCTTC.

This clonotype was seen more than once but under ten times. The chain has TRBV11-3 and TRBJ2-7; a weak D match, TRBD1 (5 bases). This CDR3 region has 12 residues. V dropped 4 bases and J dropped 3 bases, with 7 bases sitting between them. Per the germline V gene, CDR1 is SGHNT and CDR2 is YENEEA. Here the CDR3 DNA reads TGTGCCAGCAGCTCGCAGGGCTACGAGCAGTACGTC. This gives the protein CASSSQGYEQYV.

The rearrangement joins TRBV28 to TRBJ1-1, with a tentative D call TRBD1 (5 bases). From germline, CDR1 is MDHEN and CDR2 SYDVKM. Trimming pared 1 base from V and 6 bases from J, leaving 6 bases between. CDR3 length: 12 residues. The CDR3 is CASSLSGAEAFF. DNA for the CDR3: TGTGCCAGCAGTTTATCGGGGGCTGAAGCTTTCTTT.

This clonotype showed up just a few times. The genes are TRBV6-2 or TRBV6-3 and TRBJ2-5, with TRBD2 matching 8 bases. The trim removed 4 bases at V and 3 bases at J, leaving 7 bases unmatched. This CDR3 spans 15 amino acids. Germline CDR1 and CDR2: MNHEY and SVGEGT. The CDR3 bases are TGTGCCAGCAGTTCCAACGGGAGGGCCAAAGAGACCCAGTACTTC. Protein sequence: CASSSNGRAKETQYF.

This clonotype has a count of ten or more. The chain uses TRBV7-6 and TRBJ2-1, with 12 bases matching TRBD2. The CDR3 totals 20 residues. Germline trimming cut 2 bases from V and 0 bases from J; bases unmatched to any gene: 11. Germline V gives CDR1 SGHVS, CDR2 FNYEAQ. DNA of the CDR3: TGTGCCAGCAGCTTAAACCTTCGGACTAGCGGGGTGAGCTCCTACAATGAGCAGTTCTTC. This gives the protein CASSLNLRTSGVSSYNEQFF.

J is TRBJ2-1 and V is TRBV20-1; 7 positions match TRBD2. CDR1 is DFQATT and CDR2 is SNEGSKA in the germline V gene (reference sequence). The CDR3 has 13 amino acids. The V segment lost 6 bases and the J segment 4 bases; nucleotides outside the gene matches: 6. Written as DNA, the CDR3 is TGCAGTGCCCGTCCCGGGGGGTACAATGAGCAGTTCTTC. Amino acids: CSARPGGYNEQFF.

The rearrangement joins TRBV14 to TRBJ2-3; maybe TRBD2 (6 bases). In germline, CDR1 is SGHDN, CDR2 FVKESK. This CDR3 region has 15 residues. Trimming removed 1 base at V and 5 bases at J, with 13 bases between. In DNA form, the CDR3 reads TGTGCCAGCAGCCAAGGTAGCGGAGTAGGAGATACGCAGTATTTT. Encoded protein: CASSQGSGVGDTQYF.

This clonotype appeared a few times. The chain joins TRBV7-2 to TRBJ2-7; tentatively, D is TRBD2 (5 bases). Germline CDR1 is SGHTA and CDR2 is FQGNSA. CDR3 size: 14 residues. V lost 5 bases and J lost 2, with 13 bases in between. This CDR3 is CASSPKLVTYEQYF. The CDR3 DNA is TGTGCCAGCAGCCCCAAACTAGTCACCTACGAGCAGTACTTC. The entire variable domain, with the rest obtained from reference TRBV7-2 and TRBJ2-7, is as follows: GAGVSQSPSNKVTEKGKDVELRCDPISGHTALYWYRQSLGQGLEFLIYFQGNSAPDKSGLPSDRFSAERTGGSVSTLTIQRTQQEDSAVYLCASSPKLVTYEQYFGPGTRLTVT.

This clonotype was detected a few times. The V call is TRBV6-5, the J call TRBJ2-3, with 7 bases lining up with TRBD2. Unmatched junction bases numbered 7, after V lost 0 bases and J lost 4 bases. This CDR3 has 16 amino acids. Germline loops: CDR1 MNHEY, CDR2 SVGAGI. The DNA for the CDR3 is TGTGCCAGCAGTTACTCTTTCCGGGAGGAGGCAGATACGCAGTATTTT. Translation: CASSYSFREEADTQYF.

The chain couples TRBV7-2 to TRBJ1-4; tentative D call: TRBD1 (5 bases). Trimming removed 2 bases from V and 0 bases from J, with 16 bases in between. The CDR3 is 18 residues long. Germline V gene sequence: CDR1 SGHTA, CDR2 FQGNSA. The CDR3 bases are TGTGCCAGCAGCTTAAGGCAGCGGCCGGGACCAACTAATGAAAAACTGTTTTTT. Translation: CASSLRQRPGPTNEKLFF.

The V call is TRBV28, the J call TRBJ1-5, with 10 nucleotides matching TRBD1. CDR1 MDHEN and CDR2 SYDVKM come from the germline V gene. The CDR3 is made up of 17 amino acids. The V and J ends lost 5 bases and 0 bases, in that order; junction bases with no gene match: 7. CDR3 coding DNA: TGTGCCAGCAGTCCAAGACAGGGGGCGTATAGCAATCAGCCCCAGCATTTT. This sequence encodes CASSPRQGAYSNQPQHF.

Ten or more counts support this clonotype. This rearrangement joins TRBV7-2 to TRBJ1-5, with unresolved D. Trimming removed 2 bases at V and 0 bases at J, with 8 bases between. Germline loops: CDR1 SGHTA, CDR2 FQGNSA. The CDR3 totals 15 residues. The DNA for the CDR3 is TGTGCCAGCAGCTTAAGACATTATAGCAATCAGCCCCAGCATTTT. Encoded protein: CASSLRHYSNQPQHF.

The chain links TRBV27 to TRBJ1-1; 8 bases map to TRBD1. This CDR3 comprises 14 residues. Germline CDR1 MNHEY, CDR2 SMNVEV (reference sequence). V shed 4 bases and J 6 bases; nucleotides not matched to a gene: 7. The CDR3 nucleotides are TGTGCCAGCAGTTCAATTCGGACAGGGCCTGAAGCTTTCTTT. Protein sequence: CASSSIRTGPEAFF.

There are a few counts of this clonotype. The rearrangement uses TRBV28 and TRBJ1-4; no firm D call. The V end lost 2 bases, the J end lost 0 bases, and 7 bases lay between the germline ends. Germline-derived CDR1 and CDR2 are MDHEN and SYDVKM. The CDR3 consists of 15 residues. The CDR3 region has the DNA TGTGCCAGCAGTTTAACCCCGGCAACTAATGAAAAACTGTTTTTT. Translation: CASSLTPATNEKLFF.

The chain has TRBV5-7 and TRBJ1-1, with 10 bases lining up with TRBD1. TRBV5-7 counts as an open reading frame of uncertain function. J lost 0 bases, V lost 2 bases, and 22 bases had no gene match. The CDR3 contains 22 residues. CDR3 sequence: CASSLLDRGQGIRPGMNTEAFF. CDR3 DNA: TGTGCCAGCAGCTTACTAGACAGGGGGCAAGGAATACGCCCGGGCATGAACACTGAAGCTTTCTTT.

This clonotype was seen a handful of times. The chain links TRBV6-6 to TRBJ1-5; perhaps TRBD1 as D (6 bases). This CDR3 contains 14 residues. Trimming removed 6 bases from V and 5 bases from J, with 14 bases in between. Germline V gene data show CDR1 as MNHNY and CDR2 as SVGAGI (reference sequence). The CDR3 sequence: CASRATGFDQPQHF. The DNA for the CDR3 is TGTGCCAGCAGAGCCACAGGGTTCGATCAGCCCCAGCATTTT.

This clonotype was seen a handful of times. The chain uses TRBV19 and TRBJ2-5, with D possibly being TRBD1 or TRBD2 (5 bases each). The CDR3 spans 14 residues. Germline V gene lookup returns CDR1 LNHDA and CDR2 SQIVND (reference sequence). Trimming took off 6 bases at V and 2 bases at J, with 13 bases between the two ends. The CDR3 sequence: CASSPPGRQETQYF. In nucleotides, the CDR3 is TGTGCCAGTAGCCCTCCGGGACGTCAAGAGACCCAGTACTTC.

The chain employs TRBV7-6 and TRBJ1-6; unclear D gene. The CDR3 runs 15 residues. Looked up from germline, CDR1 is SGHVS and CDR2 is FNYEAQ. Trimming left V 5 bases short and J 5 bases short, with 13 bases between. The CDR3 spells CASSPGSYNNSPLHF. In DNA, the CDR3 is TGTGCCAGCAGCCCTGGGTCCTATAATAATTCACCCCTCCACTTT.

The sample holds many counts of this clonotype. V and J are TRBV11-2 and TRBJ1-6, with 7 nucleotides matching TRBD1. This CDR3 spans 14 amino acids. With 3 bases clipped from V and 9 bases from J, the junction kept 5 bases outside the gene matches. Germline V gives CDR1 SGHAT, CDR2 FQNNGV. The CDR3 spells CASSLGQILSPLHF. The CDR3 DNA follows: TGTGCCAGCAGCTTGGGACAGATTCTTTCACCCCTCCACTTT. Combining the CDR3 with reference TRBV11-2 and TRBJ1-6 gives the whole variable domain EAGVAQSPRYKIIEKRQSVAFWCNPISGHATLYWYQQILGQGPKLLIQFQNNGVVDDSQLPKDRFSAERLKGVDSTLKIQPAKLEDSAVYLCASSLGQILSPLHFGNGTRLTVT.

With regard to this clonotype: This may stem from a read error, because a much larger clone lies one nucleotide away. The V gene is TRBV2, the J gene TRBJ2-1; the D call may be TRBD1 or TRBD2 (7 bases each). V was shortened by 5 bases and J by 5 bases, with 13 bases between the two germline ends. The CDR3 totals 14 residues. CDR1 is SNHLY, CDR2 FYNNEI, per germline. The CDR3, as DNA: TGTGCCAGCAGTTGGGCAGGGGGGGACAATGAGCAGTTCTTC. As protein: CASSWAGGDNEQFF. The full variable domain, completed using reference TRBV2 and TRBJ2-1, is EPEVTQTPSHQVTQMGQEVILRCVPISNHLYFYWYRQILGQKVEFLVSFYNNEISEKSEIFDDQFSVERPDGSNFTLKIRSTKLEDSAMYFCASSWAGGDNEQFFGPGTRLTVL.

The chain has TRBV6-6 and TRBJ2-7, with D unresolved. The CDR3 runs to 13 residues. Germline V CDR1 and CDR2: MNHNY, SVGAGI (reference sequence). V was pared by 6 bases and J by 1 base, with 10 bases between. CDR3 in amino acids: CASSRMGSYEQYV. DNA for the CDR3: TGTGCCAGCAGCAGAATGGGGTCCTACGAGCAGTACGTC.

This clonotype was counted a few times. The V and J genes are TRBV28 and TRBJ1-1; D is unresolved. V lost 3 bases and J 8 bases, leaving 10 bases between the germline ends. Germline CDR1 and CDR2: MDHEN and SYDVKM. The CDR3 has 12 amino acids. CDR3 bases: TGTGCCAGCAGTTTCTCACGGATAGAAGCTTTCTTT. Translation: CASSFSRIEAFF.

This clonotype appeared many times. The chain combines TRBV7-9 with TRBJ1-1; D gene unclear. V lost 1 base to trimming and J lost 3 bases, with 9 bases between them. This CDR3 has 14 amino acids. Germline CDR1 is SEHNR and CDR2 is FQNEAQ (reference sequence). The CDR3 DNA reads TGTGCCAGCAGCTTAGGGGCAGGTCACACTGAAGCTTTCTTT. This codes for CASSLGAGHTEAFF.

This clonotype was seen a few times. The chain employs TRBV6-2 or TRBV6-3 and TRBJ2-3; the D is unclear. V lost 2 bases to trimming and J lost 0 bases, with 30 bases between them. Germline lookup yields CDR1 MNHEY and CDR2 SVGEGT. This CDR3 spans 22 amino acids. The CDR3 spells CASSYPQSSLAAEVFSTDTQYF. The CDR3 nucleotides are TGTGCCAGCAGTTACCCACAAAGTAGTTTGGCGGCCGAAGTCTTTAGCACAGATACGCAGTATTTT.

This clonotype was found a few times. The chain links TRBV25-1 to TRBJ1-1; 9 bases match TRBD1. Trimming took 6 bases from V and 7 from J; bases not matched to a gene: 3. Germline values: CDR1 MGHDK, CDR2 SYGVNS. This CDR3 region has 12 residues. The CDR3 DNA is TGTGCCAGCAGACAGGGGGCGATTGAAGCTTTCTTT. Its translation: CASRQGAIEAFF.

This clonotype was counted at least ten times. The chain uses TRBV6-2 or TRBV6-3 and TRBJ2-7, with 8 bases identical to TRBD2. The CDR3 has 16 amino acids. J was trimmed by 3 bases and V by 5 bases; bases with no gene match: 12. In germline, CDR1 is MNHEY, CDR2 SVGEGT. CDR3 loop: CASSPPSGSLLYEQYF. The CDR3 bases are TGTGCCAGCAGTCCCCCGAGCGGGAGTCTTCTCTACGAGCAGTACTTC.

There are a few counts of this clonotype. The rearrangement joins TRBV27 to TRBJ2-7; D is possibly TRBD1 (5 bases). This CDR3 spans 15 amino acids. Trimming took off 5 bases at V and 2 bases at J, with 16 bases between the two ends. The germline gives CDR1 MNHEY, CDR2 SMNVEV (reference sequence). This CDR3 reads CASSPASGIAYEQYV. Written as DNA, the CDR3 is TGTGCCAGCAGTCCCGCGTCAGGGATCGCCTACGAGCAGTACGTC.